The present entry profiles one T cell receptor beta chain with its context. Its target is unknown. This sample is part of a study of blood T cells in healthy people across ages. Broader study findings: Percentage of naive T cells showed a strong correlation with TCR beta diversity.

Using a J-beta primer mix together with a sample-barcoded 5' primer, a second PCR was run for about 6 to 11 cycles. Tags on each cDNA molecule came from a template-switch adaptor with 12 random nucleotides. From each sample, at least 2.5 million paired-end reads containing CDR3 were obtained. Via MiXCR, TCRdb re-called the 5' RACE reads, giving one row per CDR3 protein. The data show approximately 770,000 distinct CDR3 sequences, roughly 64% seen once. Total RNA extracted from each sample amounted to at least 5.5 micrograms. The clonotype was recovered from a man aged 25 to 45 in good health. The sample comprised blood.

The CDR3 sequence is CASSLWEGEGGHKETQYF. The DNA for the CDR3 is TGTGCCAGCAGCTTATGGGAAGGGGAGGGAGGACACAAAGAGACCCAGTACTTC. The rearrangement uses TRBV7-6 and TRBJ2-5; 7 bases fit TRBD2. Trimming removed 2 bases from V and 3 bases from J; junction bases left unmatched: 15. From germline, CDR1 is SGHVS and CDR2 FNYEAQ. CDR3 size: 18 residues.